Below, 12 T cell receptor beta chains from the same sample are listed, as sequenced in a study of Graves' ophthalmopathy and Graves' hyperthyroidism. Amplification from RNA transcripts yielded the TCR beta CDR3 regions. Following a first-round RT-PCR that used HTBI primers, a second-round multiplex PCR was carried out. Using its own MiXCR run on the multiplex PCR reads, TCRdb lists one record per CDR3 protein. The data hold about 620,000 distinct CDR3 sequences, with 22% observed a single time. Sequencing used peripheral blood. The receptors originated from a woman aged 18-29 years with stable Graves' hyperthyroidism. Some clones in this sample may be carry-over from other donors' samples.

The V call is TRBV6-5, the J call TRBJ2-5, with 7 bases aligning to TRBD2. V lost 3 bases and J lost 5; bases outside the gene matches: 15. Germline assignment: CDR1 MNHEY and CDR2 SVGAGI. CDR3 length: 17 residues. The chain's CDR3 is CASSYYPQTSRGETQYF. In nucleotides, the CDR3 is TGTGCCAGCAGTTATTACCCCCAGACTAGCCGGGGGGAGACCCAGTACTTC.

This clonotype was picked up many times. The chain joins TRBV10-3 to TRBJ2-7; 8 bases match TRBD2. In germline, CDR1 is ENHRY, CDR2 SYGVKD. There are 14 residues in the CDR3. Trimming cost V 10 bases and J 2 bases; bases outside gene matches: 10. The CDR3 DNA follows: TGTGCCACAGCCCAACCGGGACTAGCCTACGAGCAGTACTTC. This codes for CATAQPGLAYEQYF.

The chain links TRBV11-1 to TRBJ1-1, with 11 bases fitting TRBD1. Germline values: CDR1 SGHAT, CDR2 FQDESV (reference sequence). The ends lost 5 bases at V and 0 bases at J; junction bases unmatched: 5. The length of the CDR3 is 16 residues. The CDR3 loop is CASSHGTGGLNTEAFF. CDR3 nucleotides: TGTGCCAGCAGCCATGGGACAGGGGGTTTGAACACTGAAGCTTTCTTT.

The rearrangement uses TRBV9 and TRBJ2-5, with D possibly TRBD2 on 5 matching bases. CDR3 length: 15 residues. The germline V gene has CDR1 SGDLS and CDR2 YYNGEE. V shed 6 bases and J shed 0 bases, with 15 bases lying between them. In DNA form, the CDR3 reads TGTGCCAGCACCCCCAGCGGCTTTTACCAAGAGACCCAGTACTTC. Translating it yields CASTPSGFYQETQYF.

The rearrangement uses TRBV28 and TRBJ1-1, with D perhaps TRBD1 (6 bases). CDR1 MDHEN and CDR2 SYDVKM come from the germline V gene. The CDR3 length is 15 residues. The V end lost 5 bases, the J end lost 0 bases, and 13 bases lay between the germline ends. Written as DNA, the CDR3 is TGTGCCAGCAGTCCCGCCACAGGGATGAACACTGAAGCTTTCTTT. This codes for CASSPATGMNTEAFF.

This clonotype was found once. The V call is TRBV6-1, the J call TRBJ2-5; possibly TRBD1 for D (6 bases). The germline V gene has CDR1 MNHNS and CDR2 SASEGT. The CDR3 has 13 amino acids. Trimming took off 7 bases at V and 5 bases at J, with 14 bases between the two ends. The CDR3 coding sequence is TGTGCCAGCACTAATCTGAGGGGGGAGACCCAGTACTTC. Protein sequence: CASTNLRGETQYF.

There are a few counts of this clonotype. This chain uses TRBV12-3 or TRBV12-4 with TRBJ1-1; D unclear. The CDR3 spans 13 residues. The V end was cut by 7 bases, the J end by 8 bases, with 17 bases between. The CDR3 nucleotides read TGTGCCAGCAAAAACACCCCCGCGACAGAAGCTTTCTTT. Its protein product is CASKNTPATEAFF.

This clonotype was recorded at least ten times. The chain recombines TRBV7-3 with TRBJ2-2; tentatively, D is TRBD1 (6 bases). Germline assignment: CDR1 SGHTA and CDR2 FQGTGA. With 5 bases removed from V and 0 bases from J, the gap between germline ends came to 13 bases. CDR3 length: 16 residues. The CDR3 DNA sequence: TGTGCCAGCAGCCCCACGGACAGACCGAACACCGGGGAGCTGTTTTTT. Amino acids: CASSPTDRPNTGELFF. The variable domain in full, with the rest retrieved from reference TRBV7-3 and TRBJ2-2, is GAGVSQTPSNKVTEKGKYVELRCDPISGHTALYWYRQSLGQGPEFLIYFQGTGAADDSGLPNDRFFAVRPEGSVSTLKIQRTERGDSAVYLCASSPTDRPNTGELFFGEGSRLTVL.

This clonotype occurred a few times. The chain combines TRBV6-2 or TRBV6-3 with TRBJ2-4; 7 nucleotides match TRBD1. Germline V CDR1 and CDR2: MNHEY, SVGEGT. This CDR3 region has 16 residues. V shed 6 bases, J shed 1 base, and the junction held 9 bases outside the gene matches. This CDR3 reads CASSYDRAGAKNIQYF. For the CDR3, the DNA is TGTGCCAGCAGCTATGACAGGGCGGGTGCCAAAAACATTCAGTACTTC.

This clonotype was observed many times. The V call is TRBV3-1, the J call TRBJ1-1; 9 bases agree with TRBD1. V shed 2 bases and J 3 bases; nucleotides not matched to a gene: 4. The CDR3 has 15 residues. Germline CDR1 and CDR2: LGHDT and YNNKEL (reference sequence). The CDR3 loop reads CASSQLDRGHTEAFF. In DNA, the CDR3 is TGTGCCAGCAGCCAATTGGACAGGGGTCACACTGAAGCTTTCTTT.

The chain joins TRBV6-2 or TRBV6-3 to TRBJ2-4; D is possibly TRBD1 or TRBD2 (5 bases each). V lost 2 bases to trimming and J lost 0 bases, with 29 bases between them. The germline V gene encodes CDR1 MNHEY and CDR2 SVGEGT. The CDR3 sequence is 22 residues long. CDR3 in amino acids: CASSYPGSEGHHCQLAKNIQYF. The DNA for the CDR3 is TGTGCCAGCAGTTACCCCGGGTCAGAGGGGCACCACTGCCAATTAGCCAAAAACATTCAGTACTTC.

The V and J genes are TRBV7-2 and TRBJ2-7; 12 nucleotides line up with TRBD2. With 0 bases clipped from V and 5 bases from J, the junction kept 5 bases outside the gene matches. CDR1 is SGHTA and CDR2 is FQGNSA in the germline V gene. CDR3 length: 16 residues. CDR3 nucleotide sequence: TGTGCCAGCAGCTTAGCGATGCTAGCGGGGGGGAACGAGCAGTACTTC. Amino acids: CASSLAMLAGGNEQYF.